This T cell receptor beta chain was sequenced during a study of PD-1 blockade in classical Hodgkin lymphoma. Findings of the study overall: Nothing has yet pinned down what causes the repertoire differences, possibly disease activity or prior therapy. Relative to healthy donors, newly diagnosed patients reportedly had lower baseline TCR diversity, which was reported as lower still in relapsed/refractory patients.

Profiled with immunoSEQ multiplex PCR; TCRdb holds only in-frame clones, not every one. The sample yields about 21,000 clones, roughly four fifths seen once. The CDR3 covers 14 residues. Germline CDR1 and CDR2: LNHDA and SQIVND (reference sequence). V shed 0 bases and J shed 2 bases, with 8 bases lying between them. Comment on this clone: Its matching antigen is unknown.

Time point here: newly diagnosed, previously untreated cHL patient sample. Magnetic depletion of unwanted cells isolated CD4+ T cells from thawed PBMCs. The material sequenced was CD4+ T cells from blood. This receptor was identified in a human donor with classical Hodgkin lymphoma. V gene TRBV19 combines with J gene TRBJ2-7, with D perhaps assigned TRBD1 or TRBD2 (5 bases each). The DNA for the CDR3 is TGTGCCAGTAGTATAGATCGGGACGCCTACGAGCAGTACTTC. Its translation: CASSIDRDAYEQYF.